This T cell receptor (beta chain) was sequenced for a study of early T cells in non-severe SARS-CoV-2 infection. The overall study: Investigators sequenced bulk RNA drawn from unsorted whole blood, and chains remained unpaired.

TCRdb used MiXCR to reprocess the 5' RACE reads, holding one entry per CDR3 protein. In the table there are 35,000 to 45,000 distinct CDR3 sequences, roughly 6.8% of which are singletons. On this clonotype itself: The antigen is unknown.

Study-wide results and caveats: Anti-spike CD8 specificities were favored by VDJdb matching, whose results missed private and CD4 specificities.

This receptor was identified in an adult who was a healthcare worker with PCR-confirmed SARS-CoV-2 infection or an uninfected control (not recorded which). The sequencing here drew on whole blood, taken at baseline.

CDR3 nucleotide sequence: TGTGCCAGCAGCTTCTCGGCAGATACGCAGTATTTT. As protein: CASSFSADTQYF. This rearrangement joins TRBV7-3 to TRBJ2-3; the D is unclear. The V gene's germline CDR1 is SGHTA and CDR2 FQGTGA. The CDR3 runs 12 residues. V shed 3 bases and J shed 4 bases, with 5 bases lying between them.